This T cell receptor beta chain was identified in a study of beta chain features in type 1 diabetes. The wider study: There were around 110 million sorted cells examined across all samples.

Note on this clone: No antigen is known for it.

Since all of the isolated RNA was reverse transcribed, expressed TCRB transcripts were what got sequenced. This table comes from immunoSEQ multiplex PCR, and its TCRdb copy is limited to in-frame clones, with some not included. The data show a few hundred thousand clones, 20% seen once. A single heparinised draw of around 110 mL on average was taken per donor. CD4+ naive, central memory, regulatory and stem cell-like memory cells were sorted via CD45RO/CCR7/CD25/CD127/CD95/CD27. Purity exceeded 95% in all sorted populations. This CDR3 has 15 amino acids. V lost 6 bases and J lost 4, with 19 bases in between. Germline assignment: CDR1 MNHEY and CDR2 SVGAGI. Broader study findings: Type 1 diabetes patients had moderately but significantly shorter TCRB CDR3s in all four CD4+ subsets.

This clonotype was sampled from a woman between 40 and 50 years old with type 1 diabetes. Sequenced sample: naive CD4+ T cells from blood. This chain joins TRBV6-5 and TRBJ2-7; D perhaps matches TRBD2 (5 bases). The chain's CDR3 is CASSRRDTFLYEQYF. CDR3 DNA: TGTGCCAGCAGCCGCCGGGATACTTTCTTATACGAGCAGTACTTC.